The 10 T cell receptor beta chains below were found in one sample sequenced in a study of blood T cell repertoires in COVID-19. Produced via immunoSEQ multiplex PCR; TCRdb's table is partial and in-frame only. The sample includes approximately 260,000 clones, roughly 85% of them seen just once. Sequencing was carried out using peripheral blood. These receptors all stem from a woman in her sixties or seventies with acute or convalescent COVID-19.

The rearrangement uses TRBV18 and TRBJ2-2; TRBD2 matches at 8 bases. Germline V gene data show CDR1 as KGHSH and CDR2 as LQKENI. This CDR3 has 15 amino acids. With V trimmed by 3 bases and J by 5 bases, 5 bases remained unmatched. In nucleotides, the CDR3 is TGTGCCAGCTCACCCAGACTAGCGAGTACCGGGGAGCTGTTTTTT. Its protein is CASSPRLASTGELFF.

This rearrangement joins TRBV5-1 to TRBJ1-6; D uncertain. Germline assignment: CDR1 SGHRS and CDR2 YFSETQ. The CDR3 extends over 16 amino acids. V lost 4 bases, J lost 2 bases, and 13 bases lay in between. The CDR3 reads CASSRGGQTYNSPLHF. The CDR3 DNA reads as TGCGCCAGCAGCCGAGGAGGTCAAACCTATAATTCACCCCTCCACTTT.

CDR3 loop: CASSLDRTAYSNQPQHF. The CDR3 nucleotides read TGTGCCAGCAGTCTCGACAGGACCGCATATAGCAATCAGCCCCAGCATTTT. This chain uses TRBV27 with TRBJ1-5, with a tentative D call TRBD1 (6 bases). V was trimmed by 5 bases and J by 0 bases, leaving 17 bases between them. This CDR3 region has 17 residues. CDR1 and CDR2 (germline): MNHEY, SMNVEV (reference sequence).

This rearrangement joins TRBV11-2 to TRBJ1-6; D is possibly TRBD1 (6 bases). This CDR3 has 15 residues. V was clipped by 6 bases and J by 1 base, with 10 bases between them. The germline gives CDR1 SGHAT, CDR2 FQNNGV. CDR3 sequence reads: CASRVQGSYNSPLHF. CDR3 bases: TGTGCCAGCAGAGTTCAGGGGTCCTATAATTCACCCCTCCACTTT.

CDR3 amino acids: CASSLSLAGDTQYF. CDR3 coding DNA: TGTGCCAGCAGCTTGTCCTTAGCCGGAGATACGCAGTATTTT. This rearrangement joins TRBV5-4 to TRBJ2-3, with D unclear. The length of the CDR3 is 14 residues. V lost 1 base, J lost 5 bases, and 11 bases lay in between. The germline V gene has CDR1 SGHNT and CDR2 YYREEE (reference sequence).

The chain carries TRBV10-2 and TRBJ1-1, with D perhaps matching TRBD1 (5 bases). The germline V gene has CDR1 WSHSY and CDR2 SAAADI. This CDR3 region has 13 residues. V lost 2 bases to trimming and J lost 1 base, with 5 bases between them. The CDR3 coding sequence is TGCGCCAGCAGTGAGCAGGGGAACACTGAAGCTTTCTTT. The encoded protein is CASSEQGNTEAFF.

The CDR3 coding sequence is TGTGCCAGCAGCCCCTCCCCTCCCGGGGGGGCCGGGGAGCTGTTTTTT. Protein sequence: CASSPSPPGGAGELFF. The rearrangement links TRBV7-6 to TRBJ2-2, with 8 bases aligning to TRBD2. The V and J ends lost 5 bases and 6 bases, in that order; junction bases with no gene match: 11. CDR3 length: 16 residues. The germline gives CDR1 SGHVS, CDR2 FNYEAQ.

J is TRBJ2-4 and V is TRBV5-1; 8 nucleotides align to TRBD2. Germline-derived CDR1 and CDR2 are SGHRS and YFSETQ. The CDR3 runs 18 residues. The V segment lost 0 bases and the J segment 1 base; nucleotides outside the gene matches: 9. CDR3 DNA: TGCGCCAGCAGCTTGGCCGGGGGGGCCCTCCCGGCCAAAAACATTCAGTACTTC. Amino acid sequence: CASSLAGGALPAKNIQYF.

This clone was detected only a few times. This chain links TRBV3-1 (or the pseudogene TRBV3-2) with TRBJ2-7; TRBD1 matches 7 bases. CDR1 and CDR2 from the germline V gene are LGHDT and YNNKEL (reference sequence). The V gene end was trimmed by 4 bases and the J gene end by 6 bases; junction bases not matched to a gene: 6. This CDR3 has 13 residues. CDR3 loop: CASSPDRVSEQYF. DNA of the CDR3: TGTGCCAGCAGCCCCGACAGGGTATCCGAGCAGTACTTC.

V gene TRBV5-6 combines with J gene TRBJ2-2; D not resolved. V lost 10 bases and J 1 base, leaving 11 bases between the germline ends. This CDR3 region has 13 residues. Germline CDR1 reads SGHDT; CDR2 reads YYEEEE. The CDR3 DNA follows: TGTGCCGTGGGCAGAGAGAACACCGGGGAGCTGTTTTTT. The encoded protein is CAVGRENTGELFF.